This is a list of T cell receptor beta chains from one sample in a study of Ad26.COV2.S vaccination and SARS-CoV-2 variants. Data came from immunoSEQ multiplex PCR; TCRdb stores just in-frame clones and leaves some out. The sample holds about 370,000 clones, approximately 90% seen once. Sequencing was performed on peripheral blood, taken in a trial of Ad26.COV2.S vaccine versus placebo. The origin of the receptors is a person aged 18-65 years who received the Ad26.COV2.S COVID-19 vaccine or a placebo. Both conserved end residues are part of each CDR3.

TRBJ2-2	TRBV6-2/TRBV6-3	CASSPSGENTGELFF
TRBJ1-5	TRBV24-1	CATSDSGTDSNQPQHF
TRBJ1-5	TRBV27	CASSTTGYSNQPQHF
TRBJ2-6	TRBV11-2	CASSPTGGANVLTF
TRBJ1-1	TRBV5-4	CASSFGLSGTANTEAFF
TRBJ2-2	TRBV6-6	CASCGALNTGELFF
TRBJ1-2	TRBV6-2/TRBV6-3	CASSTGGQGKGYTF
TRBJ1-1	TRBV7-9	CASSLQNSKAFF
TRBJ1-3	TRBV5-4	CASSPTGASGNTIYF
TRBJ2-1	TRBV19	CASSIVQDGDNEQFF
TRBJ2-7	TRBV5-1	CASSLGSSSYYEQYF
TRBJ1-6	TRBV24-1	CATSDLSLLPLHF
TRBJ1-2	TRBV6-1	CASSEARDSYGYTF
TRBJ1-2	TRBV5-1	CASSLNVLTNYGYTF
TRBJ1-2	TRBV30	CAWTLEFVWYTF
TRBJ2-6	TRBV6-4	CASSEWDSGSGANVLTF
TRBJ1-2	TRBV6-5	CASRGTVYGYTF
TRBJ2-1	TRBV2	CASSRTSGGFNEQFF
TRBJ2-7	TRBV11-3	CASSLLQGVQYF
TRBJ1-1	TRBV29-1	CSVEGSTNTEAFF
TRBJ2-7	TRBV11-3	CASSVTGYEQYF
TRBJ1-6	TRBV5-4	CASSLESYNSPLHF
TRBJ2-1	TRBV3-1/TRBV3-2	CASSPRGADRYNEQFF
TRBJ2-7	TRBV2	CASSEAGQGRHEQYF
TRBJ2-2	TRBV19	CASSKRGPTRAGELFF
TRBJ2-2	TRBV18	CASSPRDLNTGELFF
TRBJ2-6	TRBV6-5	CASSLGLNSGANVLTF
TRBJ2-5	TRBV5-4	CASSLGPSGDQETQYF
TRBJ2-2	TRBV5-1	CASSMGTTTGGELFF